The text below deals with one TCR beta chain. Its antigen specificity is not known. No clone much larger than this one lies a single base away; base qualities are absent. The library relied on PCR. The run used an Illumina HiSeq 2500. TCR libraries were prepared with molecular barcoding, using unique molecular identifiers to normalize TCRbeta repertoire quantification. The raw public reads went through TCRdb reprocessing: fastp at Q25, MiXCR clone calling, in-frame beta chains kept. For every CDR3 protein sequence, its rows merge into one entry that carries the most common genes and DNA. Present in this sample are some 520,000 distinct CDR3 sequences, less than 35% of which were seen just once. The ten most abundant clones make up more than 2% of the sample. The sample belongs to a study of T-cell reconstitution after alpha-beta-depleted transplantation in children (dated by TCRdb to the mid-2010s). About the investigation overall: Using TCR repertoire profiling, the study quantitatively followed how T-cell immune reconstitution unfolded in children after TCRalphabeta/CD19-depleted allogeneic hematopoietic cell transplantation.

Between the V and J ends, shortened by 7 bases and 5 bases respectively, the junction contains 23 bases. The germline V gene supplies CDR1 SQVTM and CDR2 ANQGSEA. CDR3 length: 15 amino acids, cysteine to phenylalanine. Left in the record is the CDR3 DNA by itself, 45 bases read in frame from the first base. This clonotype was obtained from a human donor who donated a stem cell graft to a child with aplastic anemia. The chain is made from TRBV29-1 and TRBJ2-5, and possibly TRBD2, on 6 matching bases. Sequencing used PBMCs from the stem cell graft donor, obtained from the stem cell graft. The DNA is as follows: TGCAGCGGGAGGGTGTTCAGGGAGGATCCCGAGACCCAGTACTTC. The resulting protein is CSGRVFREDPETQYF.